Reported below is one TCR beta chain. Its antigen is not yet known. No much larger clonotype is one base removed from it; base qualities were not supplied. The intended sense of this specimen's time point label: baseline before first vaccination. Vaccinee samples were obtained from the UK trials COV001 and COV002, which included a single-blind randomized controlled phase 2/3 trial of AZD1222 (ChAdOx1 nCoV-19) in healthy adults. For TCRbeta chain sequencing, PBMC samples were collected from trial participants at day 0 and at day 28 after the second dose. The CDR3 regions of human TCRbeta chains were subjected to immunosequencing. The study's own analysis went as follows. Repertoire TCRs were checked for matches against a reference library of SARS-CoV-2-specific TCRs that had been generated using the MIRA antigen-specificity platform. Breadth was defined as the fraction of unique TCRs that were SARS-CoV-2-associated, and depth was defined as the fraction of total T cells that were SARS-CoV-2-associated. Using the MIRA data, each spike-specific TCR was mapped to the spike region that the TCR reacts to and placed in a CD4 or CD8 class. Log10-transformed breadth and depth values were compared by one-way ANOVA with Sidak's multiple comparisons tests. TCRdb provides this immuneACCESS table in a form limited to in-frame rearrangements. Some clones are lacking; in checked studies, under half of them reflect an unresolved V gene, and why the rest are absent is not known. From that table come the V and J calls and clone size; the DNA was used to work out D and trimming. The sample table shows approximately 180,000 clones, and 87% are seen once. The ten top clones hold about 3% of the sample.

V is pared back by 7 bases and J by 2 bases, with 15 bases lying between the germline termini. The germline V gene (reference sequence) supplies CDR1 LNHDA and CDR2 SQIVND. Inclusive of the bounding cysteine and phenylalanine, the CDR3 is 15 residues long. Only the CDR3 region is kept as DNA, spanning 45 bases read in frame from base 1. These data come from a study of T cell responses to AZD1222 COVID-19 vaccine (dated by TCRdb to about 2021). At the level of the whole study: AZD1222 recipients with second doses at about 4 weeks or about 12 weeks were pooled, because spike-specific TCR depth and breadth did not differ between schedules. A total of roughly 240 trial participants underwent TCR sequencing, of whom roughly 210 received two doses of AZD1222 and 26 received two doses of the MenACWY control vaccine. Enrollment into the trials was organized by age into subgroups of 18-55, 56-69 and 70-plus years, and those subgroups contained roughly 150, 30 and 60 TCR-sequenced participants, respectively. Broader findings and caveats from the paper: A significant rise in spike-specific TCR breadth and depth was observed after two AZD1222 doses relative to day 0 and relative to MenACWY recipients. The 56-69-year group was small, and its depth increase did not reach significance, likely because of low power. Vaccine-associated CD4 TCRs spanned the whole spike protein, with dominant responses in regions 160-218 and 743-854. Participants were mostly white British and included more females than males, and it was suggested by the authors that clonal diversity may have been underestimated. Epitopes outside the regions mutated in the B.1.351 and B.1.1.7 variants were reportedly recognized by nearly half of the unique spike-specific TCRs. Conclusions about previously exposed vaccinees were limited because only five to seven AZD1222 recipients were SARS-CoV-2 seropositive at baseline. Because no day 14 peak-response samples were available, repertoires were characterized only after the peak T cell response.

The sequencing here drew on peripheral blood, taken on day 0 of AZD1222 vaccination. This sequence uses TRBV19 and TRBJ2-1; the D assignment is uncertain and may be TRBD1 or TRBD2, with 5 bases supporting each. The source is an adult in good health. The bases read TGTGCCAGTACCGAGGGGTTAGGGCCCTACAATGAGCAGTTCTTC. Translated, it gives CASTEGLGPYNEQFF.